This T cell receptor beta chain was recorded in a study of T cell responses to AZD1222 COVID-19 vaccine (dated by TCRdb to the early 2020s). Background on the whole study: AZD1222 recipients with second doses at about 4 weeks or about 12 weeks were pooled, because spike-specific TCR depth and breadth did not differ between schedules. A total of 230 or so trial participants underwent TCR sequencing, of whom approximately 210 received two doses of AZD1222 and 26 received two doses of the MenACWY control vaccine. Trial participants were enrolled into age subgroups of 18-55, 56-69 and 70-plus years, which contained about 150, 27 and 61 TCR-sequenced participants, respectively.

As for this clone: Its antigen is not yet known. Per-nucleotide qualities are absent, and no much larger clonotype sits a single base away.

The germline V gene provides CDR1 SGHAT and CDR2 FQNNGV. From cysteine to phenylalanine, the CDR3 is 15 amino acids long. Only CDR3 DNA remains: 45 bases, in frame from the first base. V lost 2 bases and J lost 5 bases; the stretch between them is 10 bases long. Results the study describes overall, beyond this receptor: After two AZD1222 doses, spike-specific TCR breadth and depth were significantly higher than at day 0 and than in MenACWY recipients. Most participants were white British and females outnumbered males, and the authors suggested that clonal diversity may have been underestimated. The 56-69-year group was small, and its depth increase did not reach significance, likely because of low power. Only five to seven AZD1222 recipients were SARS-CoV-2 seropositive at baseline, limiting conclusions about previously exposed vaccinees. CD4 TCRs associated with the vaccine covered the entire spike protein, and the dominant responses were in regions 160-218 and 743-854. Because no samples from the day 14 peak response were available, repertoires could be characterized only after the peak T cell response. Reportedly, almost half of the unique spike-specific TCRs recognized epitopes lying outside the regions that are mutated in the B.1.351 and B.1.1.7 variants.

The CDR3 regions of human TCRbeta chains were subjected to immunosequencing. As for the original processing: Repertoire TCRs were matched against a reference library of SARS-CoV-2-specific TCRs generated with the MIRA antigen-specificity platform. Breadth was defined as the fraction of unique TCRs that were SARS-CoV-2-associated, and depth was defined as the fraction of total T cells that were SARS-CoV-2-associated. Using the MIRA data, every spike-specific TCR was mapped to the spike region that the TCR reacted to and assigned to either a CD4 or a CD8 class. Log10-transformed breadth and depth values were compared by one-way ANOVA with Sidak's multiple comparisons tests. What TCRdb holds here is the immuneACCESS table cut down to in-frame rearrangements. Part of the clones is not present; checked against another copy, under half of the missing clones reflect an unresolved V gene, and the others are unexplained. V, J and clone size are taken as reported in that table, and D and trimming were inferred from the DNA itself. This sample is represented by around 140,000 clones; about 90% of them were singletons. The top ten hold less than 4.5% of the sample.

Reading the label with the study, this specimen's time point is: baseline before first vaccination. Samples from vaccinated people were obtained from the UK trials COV001 and COV002, which included a single-blind randomized controlled phase 2/3 trial of AZD1222 (ChAdOx1 nCoV-19) in healthy adults. For TCRbeta chain sequencing, PBMC samples from trial participants were taken at day 0 and at day 28 after the second dose. The sequence joins TRBV11-2 to TRBJ1-6, with the D gene too uncertain to name. The sequence was obtained from an adult in good health. Sequences were derived from peripheral blood, sampled on day 0 of AZD1222 vaccination. DNA sequence: TGTGCCAGCAGCTTAAGTCGGAATAATAATTCACCCCTCCACTTT. Its protein reads: CASSLSRNNNSPLHF.